This T cell receptor beta chain was sequenced in a study of cytomegalovirus exposure and HLA in healthy donors. Overall study: Earlier, approximately 180 million T cells were analyzed, and more than 100 million unique TCR beta sequences were found among them.

The donors gave bone marrow, and they were healthy. V trimming: 5 bases; J trimming: 1 base; junction bases outside the gene matches: 4. The CDR3 extends over 15 amino acids. The germline gives CDR1 SGHTA, CDR2 FQGNSA. A word on this clone: Its target is unknown.

Amplification used 60 Vbeta primers and 13 Jbeta primers. Authors' methods: Later work found 80 million to 85 million unique TCR beta chains, with roughly 11 million shared. Measured with immunoSEQ multiplex PCR; TCRdb has only the in-frame clones, and not every one. V, J and clone size were drawn from that table, and D and trimming were deduced from the DNA. This table has around 110,000 clones, around 74% appearing once. Notes on the study in general: The likely explanation for a cluster of highly shared sequence variants was sequencing artifact.

This TCR was sampled from a man younger than 40 in good health and CMV-seropositive. The gene calls are TRBV7-2 and TRBJ2-5, with 10 bases aligning to TRBD1. The sample comprised PBMCs. The chain's CDR3 is CASSLRTGGQETQYF. In DNA form, the CDR3 reads TGTGCCAGCAGCCTCAGGACAGGGGGCCAAGAGACCCAGTACTTC. The variable domain in full, completed from reference TRBV7-2 and TRBJ2-5, reads GAGVSQSPSNKVTEKGKDVELRCDPISGHTALYWYRQSLGQGLEFLIYFQGNSAPDKSGLPSDRFSAERTGGSVSTLTIQRTQQEDSAVYLCASSLRTGGQETQYFGPGTRLLVL.